This T cell receptor beta chain was obtained from a study of T cells after yellow fever vaccination. Remarks on this clonotype: Antigen: not known.

Conversion of TCR transcripts into cDNA relied on 5'RACE template switching, which added a universal primer site and UMIs. TCRdb reprocessed the 5' RACE reads via MiXCR and lists one record per CDR3 protein. The repertoire holds some 260,000 distinct CDR3 sequences, with approximately 5.2% as singletons. Study-wide findings and caveats: Only a minor proportion of clonotypes was detected across both CD4 and CD8 compartments. Post-booster samples contained most primary-vaccination clones (roughly 96% CD4, about 87% CD8). Weaker in magnitude, the secondary response showed a faster peak on day 5 versus 15.

V lost 2 bases and J lost 3, with 11 bases in between. Germline V lookup: CDR1 SEHNR, CDR2 FQNEAQ (reference sequence). The CDR3 sequence is 16 residues long. Here the sequenced sample was CD4+ T cells sorted from PBMCs, taken on the day of the yellow fever booster vaccination. The TCR was taken from a man between 18 and 35 years old who received the YFV17D yellow fever vaccine. The genes are TRBV7-9 and TRBJ1-6; D is unclear. CDR3: CASSLTHWGYNSPLHF. CDR3 DNA: TGTGCCAGCAGCTTAACTCATTGGGGCTATAATTCACCCCTCCACTTT.